The rows below give T cell receptor beta chains drawn from one sample of a study of cytomegalovirus exposure and HLA in healthy donors. Some clones are missing from TCRdb's copy, which holds only in-frame ones; the method was immunoSEQ multiplex PCR. The sample lists about 140,000 clones; around 79% were seen once. Sequenced material: PBMCs. The receptors were sampled from a male donor in good health and CMV-seronegative. CDR3s leave out the opening cysteine and the closing phenylalanine or tryptophan. The D gene is left open where the match is weak.

cdr3_aa,j_call,d_call,v_call
ASSGSGTAHSYEQY,TRBJ2-7,TRBD1,TRBV2
ASSRRDSVGEKLF,TRBJ1-4,TRBD1,TRBV19
ASSSKRSETQY,TRBJ2-5,.,TRBV4-1
ASSPGDSHYNEQF,TRBJ2-1,.,TRBV18
ATTNRDRTYEQY,.,TRBD1,TRBV6-1
ASSLFRTGGYEQY,TRBJ2-7,TRBD1,TRBV7-2
SSRSGGTDTQY,TRBJ2-3,.,TRBV29-1
ASSPGLAGGVEQY,TRBJ2-7,TRBD2,TRBV5-1
ASSVAPGTSGSDEQF,TRBJ2-1,TRBD2,TRBV9
ASSDFGGGGYT,TRBJ1-2,.,TRBV6-4
ASPDRGSYEQY,TRBJ2-7,.,TRBV21-1
ASSDPTGFGNTIY,TRBJ1-3,TRBD1,TRBV25-1
ASSLSGSKY,TRBJ2-5,.,TRBV7-9
ASSLEGGRGFTEAF,TRBJ1-1,.,TRBV11-2
ASREPGGQSYEQY,TRBJ2-7,.,TRBV6-5
ATSWLSSGRGEQF,TRBJ2-1,TRBD2,TRBV15
ASSEEEGASEKLF,TRBJ1-4,TRBD1,TRBV6-1
ASSGSISTDTQY,TRBJ2-3,.,TRBV5-1
ASSLSGAEQF,TRBJ2-1,TRBD2,TRBV5-5
ASSLDIRGRGDTQY,TRBJ2-3,.,TRBV11-2
ASSLRSGGGDEQF,TRBJ2-1,TRBD2,TRBV7-7
ASSLSSGGAGGETQY,TRBJ2-5,TRBD2,TRBV7-8
ASSPGSARGYT,TRBJ1-2,.,TRBV25-1
ASSLGGSAYNEQF,TRBJ2-1,TRBD2,TRBV5-1
ASSPFQRRYGYT,TRBJ1-2,.,TRBV14
ASGQTDKRHYGYT,TRBJ1-2,.,TRBV6-1
ASSIDTTYEQY,TRBJ2-7,.,TRBV19
ASSIGGQGSYTEAF,TRBJ1-1,TRBD1,TRBV19
ASSPTVGQGAYGYT,TRBJ1-2,TRBD1,TRBV18
ASSSPGTGQPQH,TRBJ1-5,TRBD1,TRBV19
ASSLGQGFEETQY,TRBJ2-5,.,TRBV7-9
AIQGLTNYGYT,TRBJ1-2,.,TRBV6-1
ASSSGTGVEETQY,TRBJ2-5,TRBD1,TRBV5-1
ASSYTYRASAEAF,TRBJ1-1,.,TRBV6-5
ASSLMGNSNQPQH,TRBJ1-5,.,TRBV7-2
ASSPSRQDFNEQF,TRBJ2-1,.,TRBV4-1
ASSILGDSGTAAQQY,TRBJ2-7,TRBD1,TRBV19
ATTAPAAGGPTDTQY,TRBJ2-3,TRBD2,TRBV15
ASSFRDSSTDTQY,TRBJ2-3,TRBD1,TRBV19
ASSLRSSGYRGQETQY,TRBJ2-5,.,TRBV7-2
ASSGQGAGNTIY,TRBJ1-3,TRBD1,TRBV6-6
ASSPRQGWDLYEQY,.,TRBD1,TRBV5-6